Described below is a single T cell receptor beta chain sequence and its context. The data were obtained in a study of monozygotic twins with inflammatory bowel disease. TCRdb re-called the 5' RACE reads and shows each CDR3 protein once, DNA omitted. Its clone listing holds approximately 150,000 distinct CDR3 sequences. For every donor, one blood sample of around 2.5 ml was drawn. This CDR3 spans 17 amino acids. Germline-derived CDR1 and CDR2 are MNHEY and SMNVEV (reference sequence). The sequence was collected from a human donor with ulcerative colitis or Crohn's disease, or a healthy co-twin of an affected twin (not recorded which). The rearrangement joins TRBV27 to TRBJ2-7; TCRdb's D call, TRBD2, is unchecked because there is no DNA. Material: blood. The CDR3 spells CASSTQYPLDTPYEQYF.